This T cell receptor (beta chain) was recovered during a study of early T cells in non-severe SARS-CoV-2 infection. On the study more broadly: The sequenced material was bulk RNA from unsorted whole blood, and its chains were unpaired.

Tagging with unique molecular identifiers was applied to individual cDNA molecules. TCRdb re-called the 5' RACE reads through MiXCR, storing one row per CDR3 protein. The sample holds roughly 90,000 distinct CDR3 sequences, roughly an eighth seen once. From germline, CDR1 is MNHNY and CDR2 SVGAGI (reference sequence). This CDR3 is 15 amino acids long. V was clipped by 0 bases and J by 8 bases, with 13 bases between them. At least ten counts were recorded for this clonotype. Antigen unknown. The study, taken as a whole, reports: In VDJdb matching, anti-spike CD8 responses were favored while private and CD4 specificities went missing.

The specimen sequenced was whole blood. The sequence was collected from an adult who was a healthcare worker with PCR-confirmed SARS-CoV-2 infection or an uninfected control (not recorded which). This chain links TRBV6-6 with TRBJ1-4; D unclear. The CDR3: CASSYSSARREKLFF. CDR3 DNA sequence: TGTGCCAGCAGTTACTCGAGCGCCCGAAGGGAAAAACTGTTTTTT.